These T cell receptor beta chains were read from a single sample in a study of cytomegalovirus exposure and HLA in healthy donors. Generated by immunoSEQ multiplex PCR, the TCRdb table keeps only in-frame clones and is missing some. The sample carries about 110,000 clones, roughly 82% recorded once. The specimen was PBMCs. The receptors were gathered from a woman aged 50 to 60 in good health and CMV-seropositive. Each CDR3 is given without its conserved first and last residue. The D gene is left open where the match is weak.

D	V	J	CDR3
TRBD1	TRBV7-9	TRBJ1-3	ASSLEGARSGNTIY
-	TRBV19	TRBJ2-7	ASSVRRATVGEQY
-	TRBV7-3	TRBJ2-2	ASSLTRTGELF
-	TRBV7-2	TRBJ1-5	ASSGGQGQPQH
TRBD2	TRBV7-9	TRBJ2-5	ASSLATSGETQY
-	TRBV5-1	TRBJ2-1	ASSLGDLLEGSYNEQF
TRBD1	TRBV25-1	TRBJ1-1	ASSAGQGFTEAF
TRBD1	TRBV9	TRBJ2-1	ASSVDPRGRDNEQF
TRBD1	TRBV7-6	TRBJ2-2	ASSPQGTGFNTGELF
-	TRBV7-9	TRBJ1-2	ASSLDERARS
-	TRBV7-3	TRBJ1-1	ASSLAGFGTEAF
TRBD1	TRBV7-2	TRBJ2-6	ASSQPTGMAGANVLT
-	TRBV7-3	TRBJ1-1	ASSPDKGTEAF
TRBD1	TRBV6-5	TRBJ2-7	ASSLTGFNDEQY
TRBD1	TRBV7-2	TRBJ2-3	ASSLDRGTDTQY
-	TRBV6-5	TRBJ1-1	ASSYGVGGTEAF
-	TRBV28	TRBJ2-2	ASSSRWAGSNTGELF
-	TRBV7-3	TRBJ2-6	ASSLTRNSGANVLT
-	TRBV6-5	TRBJ1-2	ASSYGGNSNYGYT
TRBD2	TRBV7-8	TRBJ2-3	ASSVRGGPLDTQY
-	TRBV15	TRBJ2-3	ATSGATDTQY
TRBD1	TRBV28	TRBJ1-1	ASRLGQGNTEAF
TRBD2	TRBV28	TRBJ2-3	ASSSLGGTGGRPDTQY
TRBD1	TRBV7-9	TRBJ1-2	ASSLGQGILNYGYT
TRBD2	TRBV4-3	TRBJ2-5	ASSPSLAGGVETQY
TRBD1	TRBV6-1	TRBJ1-2	ASSEAILGQGLGGYT
-	TRBV5-4	TRBJ2-5	ASSSLGLETQY
TRBD1	TRBV19	-	ASSSYAGTGRNEQY
-	TRBV5-5	TRBJ1-1	ATKKEGGRMNTEAF
-	TRBV28	TRBJ1-1	ASRRQGGTEAF
TRBD2	TRBV5-1	TRBJ2-2	ASSLALAGAVAGELF
TRBD1	TRBV7-9	TRBJ1-6	ASSIGQGVSPLH
TRBD1	TRBV7-9	TRBJ2-1	ASSPRTGSREQF
-	TRBV2	TRBJ1-1	ASKTGLNTEAF
TRBD1	TRBV7-8	TRBJ1-2	ASSARQGGGYGYT
-	TRBV7-6	TRBJ2-3	ASSRQGTDTQY
-	TRBV2	TRBJ2-3	ASSEQGGTDTQY
TRBD2	TRBV9	TRBJ2-3	ASSLSSPASGTDTQY
-	TRBV5-4	TRBJ2-4	ASSLAGVGKNIQY
TRBD1	TRBV5-4	TRBJ2-2	ASSLGAGQGDTGELF
-	TRBV7-2	TRBJ1-1	ASSLLKGSNTEAF
TRBD2	TRBV28	TRBJ2-7	ASSFGWGGESSYEQY
-	TRBV7-2	TRBJ1-1	ASSLDPGYTEAF
TRBD1	TRBV5-4	TRBJ1-2	ASSLRQGAGYT
-	TRBV18	TRBJ2-3	ASSLEGVSTDTQY
-	TRBV15	TRBJ1-2	ATSREPGTYGYT